The following is a TCR beta chain sequence with its context. Its antigen has not been determined. No base quality information exists; no much larger clone differs at one position. This sample was included in a study of blood T cell repertoires in COVID-19 (TCRdb year 2020). With regard to the full study: The collaborator samples originated in the United States, Italy and Spain and spanned the acute and convalescent phases of COVID-19. Subjects who had been exposed to COVID-19, were actively infected with it, or had recovered from it provided the deeply sampled blood TCRbeta repertoires that made up the dataset. A freely available public database, intended as a resource for researchers studying the immune response to SARS-CoV-2, is where the repertoires were released. The material from the prospective study consisted of cDNA or gDNA derived from T cells, B-cell-depleted T cells, or PBMCs. Where HLA class I and class II types were available, the types were taken from metadata supplied by the sample provider, not from assay-based typing. Sample metadata almost always included a de-identified subject ID, COVID-19 status, age in years and sex. The samples were drawn from the first 160 participants of the ongoing ImmuneRACE study and from over 950 subjects provided by 6 global collaborators.

One collaborating source in Seattle enrolled patients while the patients were actively infected and followed the patients over time throughout the course of disease. Each collaborating institution followed its own protocols to collect whole blood in K2EDTA tubes. For TCRbeta analysis, collaborators shipped samples as frozen whole blood, isolated PBMCs, or DNA extracted from either of those sample types. TCRbeta CDR3 regions were amplified from genomic DNA by means of the immunoSEQ Assay, a bias-controlled multiplex PCR. As for how the authors treated the data: Nucleated cell counts per sample were estimated from amplification of reference gene primers within the assay. To quantify the absolute abundance of each unique TCRbeta CDR3 rearrangement, sequence reads were collapsed and filtered. Productive Simpson clonality was computed per sample as the square root of Simpson's diversity index over productive rearrangements. Drawn from immuneACCESS, this table holds only the in-frame rearrangements with V and J called that TCRdb kept. Clones are partly lost; checked studies trace under half to an unresolved V gene and leave the rest unexplained. The DNA gave D and trimming, while V, J and clone size come from that table. The sample table shows some 190,000 clones, and approximately 84% are seen once. 7.5% to 9% of the sample rests with the top ten.

Overall study results and their limits: How much clinical and demographic metadata was included differed by source and by participant, and the metadata was provided uncurated.

This sequence originates from an elderly woman with COVID-19, enrolled during active disease. Sequencing was carried out using peripheral blood.

The nucleotides are TGTGCCACCAGTGACCCAACCGGGACAGGGTACGAGCAGTACTTC. Translation gives CATSDPTGTGYEQYF. The V and J segments used are TRBV24-1 and TRBJ2-7, with 9 central nucleotides matching TRBD1. The CDR3 has 15 amino acids, counting the end cysteine and phenylalanine. Only the CDR3 DNA is retained, 45 bases long and in frame from the first base. From a lookup of the germline V gene, CDR1 and CDR2 are KGHDR and SFDVKD. Germline trimming: 4 bases from V, 4 bases from J; junction bases outside gene matches: 7.